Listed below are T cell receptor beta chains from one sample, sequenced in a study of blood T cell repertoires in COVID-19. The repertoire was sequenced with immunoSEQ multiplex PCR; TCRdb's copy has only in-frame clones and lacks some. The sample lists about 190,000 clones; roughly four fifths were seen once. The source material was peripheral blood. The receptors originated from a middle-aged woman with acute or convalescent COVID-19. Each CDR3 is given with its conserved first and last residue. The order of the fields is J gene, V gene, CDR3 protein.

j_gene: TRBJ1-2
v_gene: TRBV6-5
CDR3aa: CASSYSAGVYGYTF

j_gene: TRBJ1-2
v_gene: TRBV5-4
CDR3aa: CASRRDRASYGYTF

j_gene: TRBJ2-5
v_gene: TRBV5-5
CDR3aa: CASSLQGLETQYF

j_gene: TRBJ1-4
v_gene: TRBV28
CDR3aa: CASRNEVPPRLVFF

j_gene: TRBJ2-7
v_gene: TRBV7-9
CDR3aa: CASSLGGTSSYEQYF

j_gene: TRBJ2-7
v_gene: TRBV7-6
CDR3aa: CASSAVSRVGEQYF

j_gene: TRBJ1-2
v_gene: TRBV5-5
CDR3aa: CASSSGGGAPHYGYTF

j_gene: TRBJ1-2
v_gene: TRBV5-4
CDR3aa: CASSLLSIQGGGYTF

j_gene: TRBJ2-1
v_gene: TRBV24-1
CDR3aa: CARGVGTSSYNEQFF

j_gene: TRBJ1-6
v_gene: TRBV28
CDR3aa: CASSSGQNVSPLHF

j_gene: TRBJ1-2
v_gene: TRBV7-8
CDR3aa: CASSFGLQASEGYTF

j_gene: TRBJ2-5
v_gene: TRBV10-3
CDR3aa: CAISDPPGQGRGTQYF

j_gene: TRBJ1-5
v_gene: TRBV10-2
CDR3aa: CASTGTNNQPQHF

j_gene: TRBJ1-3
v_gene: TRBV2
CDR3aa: CASSPGDRGFVTIYF

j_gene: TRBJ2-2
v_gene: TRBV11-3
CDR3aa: CASSPYIGAYPGELFF

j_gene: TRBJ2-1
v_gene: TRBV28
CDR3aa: CASTPGVGTYNEQFF

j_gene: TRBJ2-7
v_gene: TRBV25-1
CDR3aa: CASSEYGLPNEQYF

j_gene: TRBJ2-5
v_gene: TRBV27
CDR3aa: CASSVLAGGETQYF

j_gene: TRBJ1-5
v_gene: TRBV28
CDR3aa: CASSLVRVTQPQHF

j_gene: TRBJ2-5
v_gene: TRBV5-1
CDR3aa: CASSLDRGQTQYF

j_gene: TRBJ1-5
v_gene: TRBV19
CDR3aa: CASSISVNQPQHF

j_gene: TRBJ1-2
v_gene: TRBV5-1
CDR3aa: CASSLPHGQTWQNGYTF

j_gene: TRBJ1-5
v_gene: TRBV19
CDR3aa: CASSHKGKQGADQPQHF

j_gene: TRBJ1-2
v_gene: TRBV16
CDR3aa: CASSQSGGGTNYGYTF

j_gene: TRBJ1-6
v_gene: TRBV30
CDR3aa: CAWSLTGDWVDLHF

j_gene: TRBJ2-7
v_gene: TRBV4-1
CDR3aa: CASSQVGDWIDYEQYF

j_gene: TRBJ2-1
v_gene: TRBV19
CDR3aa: CASSNGLAGDYEQFF

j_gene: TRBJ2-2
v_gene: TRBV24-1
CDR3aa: CATSDLPNDRGSGELFF

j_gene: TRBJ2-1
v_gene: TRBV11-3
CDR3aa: CASSPGSSYNEQFF

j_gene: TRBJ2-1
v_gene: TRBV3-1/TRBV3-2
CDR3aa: CASSRSGGAYNEQFF

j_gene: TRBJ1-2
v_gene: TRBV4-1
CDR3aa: CASSQGNYGYTF

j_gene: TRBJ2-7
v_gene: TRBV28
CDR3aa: CASSPRGGLKYEQYF

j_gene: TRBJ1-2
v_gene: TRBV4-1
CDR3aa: CASSQWQGNYGYTF

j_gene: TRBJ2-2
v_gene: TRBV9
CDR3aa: CASSVDDRYTGELFF

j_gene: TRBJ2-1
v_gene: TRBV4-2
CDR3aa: CASSQELAGASEQFF

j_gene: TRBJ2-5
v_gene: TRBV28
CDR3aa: CASSPPMAGGLGETQYF

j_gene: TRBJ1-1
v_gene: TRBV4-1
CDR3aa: CASSPLLSPRGDRNTEAFF

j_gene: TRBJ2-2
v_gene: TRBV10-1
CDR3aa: CASSEWGANTGELFF

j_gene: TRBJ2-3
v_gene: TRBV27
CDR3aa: CASSTLVGRREDTQYF

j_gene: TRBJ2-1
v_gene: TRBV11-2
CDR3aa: CASSHPLGYNEQFF

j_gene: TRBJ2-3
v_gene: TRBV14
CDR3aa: CASKKTSTSTDTQYF

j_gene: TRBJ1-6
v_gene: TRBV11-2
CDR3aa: CASSLKPAANSPLHF

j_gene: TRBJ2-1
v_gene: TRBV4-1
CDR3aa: CASSQVNRLVSFNEQFF

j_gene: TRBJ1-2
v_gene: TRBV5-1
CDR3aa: CASSLGQSHWGYTF

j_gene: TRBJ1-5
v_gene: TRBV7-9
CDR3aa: CASSWGGRDQPQHF

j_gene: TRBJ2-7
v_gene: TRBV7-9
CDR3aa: CASSQTDPWGEQYF

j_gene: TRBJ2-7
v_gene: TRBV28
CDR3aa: CASRRLGEQYF

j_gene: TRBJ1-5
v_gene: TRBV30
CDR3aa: CAWSSRAIGTVDQPQHF